This entry is about one TCR beta chain. Trimming shortened V by 7 bases and J by 0 bases, and 12 bases separated the two germline ends. Germline CDR1 is MDHEN and CDR2 is SYDVKM. The CDR3 sequence is 14 residues long. As processed by the authors: Reference gene primers were amplified, and this amplification served to estimate nucleated cell counts. The repertoire was sequenced with immunoSEQ multiplex PCR; TCRdb's copy has only in-frame clones and lacks some. The D gene and trimming were derived from the DNA, and the V and J assignments and clone size from that table. The sample includes approximately 120,000 clones, approximately 90% of them seen just once. This sample is drawn from a study of blood T cell repertoires in COVID-19. The wider study: Researchers got acute and convalescent COVID-19 samples from the United States, Italy and Spain. PBMCs, B-cell-depleted T cells, or T cells were the source of the cDNA or gDNA that made up the material.

This rearrangement joins TRBV28 to TRBJ1-2; D unresolved. The clonotype comes from a human donor in a cohort sampled during active COVID-19. Sequencing used peripheral blood. This CDR3 is CASTGWRSNYGYTF. The DNA for the CDR3 is TGTGCCAGCACTGGGTGGAGGTCTAACTATGGCTACACCTTC.